The 13 T cell receptor beta chains listed next were all sequenced from one sample in a study of T cell repertoires in cytomegalovirus infection (dated by TCRdb to 2018 to 2020). TCRdb names Illumina HiSeq 1500 as the instrument used. The public reads were reprocessed in TCRdb via fastp at Q25 and MiXCR, keeping in-frame beta chains. Rows are unified per CDR3 protein, each entry keeping the most common DNA and genes. The sample has roughly 760,000 distinct CDR3 sequences on record, approximately 34% of them singletons. The ten largest clones capture 2.5% to 3% of the sample. The sample taken for sequencing was PBMCs. These receptors were obtained from a human donor in good health (CMV status not recorded). Some clones in this sample may be carry-over from other donors' samples.

V is TRBV28 and J is TRBJ1-5; weak D call: TRBD1 (5 bases). This CDR3 is built from 14 residues. Trimming shortened V by 11 bases and J by 2 bases, and 16 bases separated the two germline ends. Germline CDR1 MDHEN, CDR2 SYDVKM. The DNA of the CDR3 is TGTGCCTCCCTCCGGCAGGGTGGCAATCAGCCCCAGCATTTT. Translation gives CASLRQGGNQPQHF.

The V gene is TRBV11-2, the J gene TRBJ2-1; D is uncertain. Trimming pared 6 bases from V and 5 bases from J, leaving 11 bases between. Germline V gene sequence: CDR1 SGHAT, CDR2 FQNNGV. This CDR3 has 13 amino acids. CDR3 DNA sequence: TGTGCCAGCAGGGAGCTCCAACACAATGAGCAGTTCTTC. Its translation: CASRELQHNEQFF.

The chain recombines TRBV19 with TRBJ1-2, with unresolved D. Germline V gene data show CDR1 as LNHDA and CDR2 as SQIVND (reference sequence). V lost 5 bases and J lost 4, with 11 bases in between. The CDR3 loop spans 13 amino acids. CDR3 DNA: TGTGCCAGTAGTTCCTCGGGAGTCTATGGCTACACCTTC. Encoded protein: CASSSSGVYGYTF.

CDR3 residues: CASSRLHQETQYF. CDR3 in DNA: TGTGCCAGCAGCCGCCTCCACCAAGAGACCCAGTACTTC. This rearrangement joins TRBV7-9 to TRBJ2-5; no reliable D call. The CDR3 totals 13 residues. Trimming removed 5 bases at V and 0 bases at J, with 7 bases between. Germline loops: CDR1 SEHNR, CDR2 FQNEAQ (reference sequence). Based on the CDR3 plus reference TRBV7-9 and TRBJ2-5, the full variable domain is DTGVSQNPRHKITKRGQNVTFRCDPISEHNRLYWYRQTLGQGPEFLTYFQNEAQLEKSRLLSDRFSAERPKGSFSTLEIQRTEQGDSAMYLCASSRLHQETQYFGPGTRLLVL.

CDR3: CASSLVEPYNEQFF. CDR3 coding DNA: TGTGCCAGCAGCTTAGTAGAACCATACAATGAGCAGTTCTTC. V usage is TRBV7-6 and J usage is TRBJ2-1; no reliable D call. The CDR3 is 14 amino acids. The ends were cut back, 1 base at V and 4 bases at J, with 8 bases in the middle. Germline loops: CDR1 SGHVS, CDR2 FNYEAQ.

V is TRBV10-3 and J is TRBJ2-7; a weak D match, TRBD1 (5 bases). Germline loops: CDR1 ENHRY, CDR2 SYGVKD. The V and J ends lost 10 bases and 5 bases respectively, with 21 bases between them. The CDR3 covers 14 residues. The CDR3 protein is CATTPAGSGHEQYF. Here the CDR3 DNA reads TGTGCCACAACCCCGGCAGGGTCTGGCCACGAGCAGTACTTC.

The rearrangement links TRBV13 to TRBJ2-3; 7 bases line up with TRBD2. The CDR3 extends over 15 amino acids. From germline, CDR1 is PRHDT and CDR2 FYEKMQ (reference sequence). The V gene end was trimmed by 3 bases and the J gene end by 1 base; junction bases not matched to a gene: 4. Written as DNA, the CDR3 is TGTGCCAGCAGCTTCCCTCGGGGGGGCACAGATACGCAGTATTTT. As protein: CASSFPRGGTDTQYF.

This clonotype was seen a handful of times. V usage is TRBV20-1 and J usage is TRBJ1-6, with a weak D call TRBD1 (5 bases). V was clipped by 6 bases and J by 6 bases, with 18 bases between them. The germline CDR1 and CDR2 sequences are DFQATT and SNEGSKA (reference sequence). The CDR3 runs 15 residues. CDR3 region: CSAIVAGTINSPLHF. Written as DNA, the CDR3 is TGCAGTGCCATTGTAGCCGGGACTATTAATTCACCCCTCCACTTT.

This clonotype was seen ten or more times. The genes are TRBV18 and TRBJ1-5; TRBD1 aligns across 7 bases. The CDR3 consists of 15 residues. J was trimmed by 4 bases and V by 3 bases; bases with no gene match: 6. Germline CDR1 is KGHSH and CDR2 is LQKENI. The CDR3 is CASSPGTAENQPQHF. In nucleotides, the CDR3 is TGTGCCAGCTCACCCGGGACAGCCGAAAATCAGCCCCAGCATTTT.

This clonotype came up a few times. The rearrangement joins TRBV28 to TRBJ2-5; weak D call: TRBD2 (6 bases). Germline V gene lookup returns CDR1 MDHEN and CDR2 SYDVKM. Between the trimmed V and J ends, which lost 3 bases and 5 bases, there was a span of 22 bases. This CDR3 has 17 residues. The CDR3 protein is CASSFTVGGKGIETQYF. The CDR3 coding sequence is TGTGCCAGCAGTTTTACGGTCGGCGGGAAAGGTATCGAGACCCAGTACTTC.

This clonotype came up a few times. The chain combines TRBV7-6 with TRBJ1-1; D call uncertain. Trimming took 5 bases from V and 7 from J, leaving 11 bases between them. This CDR3 region has 12 residues. CDR1 is SGHVS and CDR2 is FNYEAQ in the germline V gene. This CDR3 reads CASSPLVDEAFF. CDR3 coding DNA: TGTGCCAGCAGCCCCCTAGTTGATGAAGCTTTCTTT.

Turning to this clonotype: The CDR3 carries no conserved terminal phenylalanine or tryptophan, so it likely arises from a read error. This chain connects TRBV6-2 or TRBV6-3 to TRBJ2-1; TRBD2 matches 8 bases. CDR1 MNHEY and CDR2 SVGEGT come from the germline V gene. The CDR3 loop spans 16 amino acids. The V segment lost 4 bases and the J segment 5 bases; nucleotides outside the gene matches: 10. The CDR3 here is CASSSHGGTRDNEQFS. The CDR3 nucleotides read TGTGCCAGCAGTTCTCACGGGGGGACTAGGGACAATGAGCAGTTCTCC.

This clonotype has only a few counts. The rearrangement uses TRBV5-1 and TRBJ1-2; 7 bases are a match to TRBD1. Germline CDR1 and CDR2: SGHRS and YFSETQ. The CDR3 extends over 16 amino acids. V was pared by 4 bases and J by 6 bases, with 15 bases of the junction left unmatched. The CDR3, as DNA: TGCGCCAGCAGCCCTTCTCTTGGGACAGTTAAGAATGGCTACACCTTC. It encodes CASSPSLGTVKNGYTF.